The 29 T cell receptor beta chains given below trace back to one sample, sequenced in a study of blood T cell repertoires in COVID-19. Some clones are missing from TCRdb's copy, which holds only in-frame ones; the method was immunoSEQ multiplex PCR. The sample consists of 150,000 to 200,000 clones, 80% to 90% of them appearing once. The sample consisted of PBMCs or T cells enriched from blood (not recorded which). These receptors originate from a woman under 30 who had recovered from COVID-19.

The gene calls are TRBV29-1 and TRBJ2-3; 7 bases are shared with TRBD2. In germline, CDR1 is SQVTM, CDR2 ANQGSEA. J was trimmed by 2 bases and V by 3 bases; bases with no gene match: 5. This CDR3 is 14 amino acids long. CDR3 amino acids: CSVDGGRATDTQYF. The CDR3 DNA sequence: TGCAGCGTTGATGGTGGGAGGGCCACAGATACGCAGTATTTT.

This sequence joins TRBV28 and TRBJ1-1; 7 nucleotides align to TRBD1. The length of the CDR3 is 16 residues. The J segment lost 5 bases and the V segment lost 3 bases, leaving 12 bases of the junction unmatched. Per the germline V gene, CDR1 is MDHEN and CDR2 is SYDVKM. CDR3 protein: CASSLSRAARGTEAFF. CDR3 in DNA: TGTGCCAGCAGTTTGTCCCGAGCGGCCAGGGGGACTGAAGCTTTCTTT.

This sequence joins TRBV2 and TRBJ2-1; 13 positions match TRBD2. V shed 2 bases and J 7 bases; nucleotides not matched to a gene: 5. The CDR3 totals 16 residues. In germline, CDR1 is SNHLY, CDR2 FYNNEI. The CDR3 nucleotides read TGTGCCAGCAGTGAACCCGGACTAGCGGGAGAGAATGAGCAGTTCTTC. Its translation is CASSEPGLAGENEQFF.

In this sample, this clone turned up once. The J gene is TRBJ2-5, the V gene TRBV7-9, with 10 bases identical to TRBD1. The length of the CDR3 is 14 residues. Trimming at V came to 5 bases and at J to 8 bases, leaving 8 bases not matched to a gene. Germline V gene data show CDR1 as SEHNR and CDR2 as FQNEAQ (reference sequence). This chain's CDR3 is CASSPLRDRGTQYF. DNA for the CDR3: TGTGCCAGCAGCCCACTCCGGGACAGGGGTACCCAGTACTTC.

The V and J genes are TRBV19 and TRBJ2-1, with D perhaps TRBD2 (7 bases). The CDR3 runs to 19 residues. Germline CDR1 and CDR2: LNHDA and SQIVND (reference sequence). The V end was cut by 5 bases, the J end by 1 base, with 24 bases between. The CDR3 loop is CASSFSGEGRSSSYNEQFF. CDR3 DNA sequence: TGTGCCAGTAGTTTCTCAGGGGAGGGCAGATCGAGTTCCTACAATGAGCAGTTCTTC.

The rearrangement links TRBV28 to TRBJ1-3; perhaps TRBD1 as D (5 bases). The V end was cut by 5 bases, the J end by 6 bases, with 14 bases between. This CDR3 comprises 14 residues. Germline V CDR1 and CDR2: MDHEN, SYDVKM. The CDR3 loop is CASSLDSLVNTIYF. The DNA for the CDR3 is TGTGCCAGCAGTCTAGACAGTCTGGTAAACACCATATATTTT.

The chain couples TRBV7-9 to TRBJ1-2; 8 positions agree with TRBD1. V trimming: 5 bases; J trimming: 4 bases; junction bases outside the gene matches: 3. The CDR3 is 13 amino acids. The germline gives CDR1 SEHNR, CDR2 FQNEAQ (reference sequence). This CDR3 reads CASSTGGGYGYTF. Here the CDR3 DNA reads TGTGCCAGCAGCACAGGGGGGGGCTATGGCTACACCTTC.

The chain recombines TRBV7-9 with TRBJ1-1, with D uncertain. This CDR3 spans 13 amino acids. The V gene lost 4 bases and the J gene lost 4 bases, with 10 bases spanning the gap. Germline lookup yields CDR1 SEHNR and CDR2 FQNEAQ (reference sequence). The CDR3 sequence is CASSSGLGTEAFF. The CDR3 nucleotides read TGTGCCAGCAGCTCCGGGTTAGGCACTGAAGCTTTCTTT.

This chain connects TRBV7-8 to TRBJ2-6; TRBD1 agrees at 7 bases. The CDR3 loop spans 18 amino acids. The germline V gene has CDR1 SGHVS and CDR2 FQNEAQ. Germline trimming cut 3 bases from V and 4 bases from J; bases unmatched to any gene: 12. This CDR3 reads CASSFNRGGLLGANVLTF. The DNA for the CDR3 is TGTGCCAGCAGCTTTAACAGGGGTGGCCTCTTAGGGGCCAACGTCCTGACTTTC.

The rearrangement joins TRBV28 to TRBJ2-3, with 8 nucleotides matching TRBD2. The V gene's germline CDR1 is MDHEN and CDR2 SYDVKM. Trimming took 5 bases from V and 2 from J; bases not matched to a gene: 9. The CDR3 loop spans 16 amino acids. The CDR3 region is CASSRGIAGYTDTQYF. CDR3 bases: TGTGCCAGCAGTCGTGGAATAGCGGGATACACAGATACGCAGTATTTT. The variable domain in full, completed from reference TRBV28 and TRBJ2-3, reads DVKVTQSSRYLVKRTGEKVFLECVQDMDHENMFWYRQDPGLGLRLIYFSYDVKMKEKGDIPEGYSVSREKKERFSLILESASTNQTSMYLCASSRGIAGYTDTQYFGPGTRLTVL.

The rearrangement uses TRBV21-1 and TRBJ1-6; the table's D call TRBD1 went unverified against the DNA. TRBV21-1 is recorded as a pseudogene. This CDR3 spans 16 amino acids. This CDR3 is CASSKGTGENNSPLHF. The CDR3 DNA is TGTGCCAGCAGCAAAGGGACAGGGGAAAATAATTCACCCCTCCACTTT.

The chain is built from TRBV19 and TRBJ1-4; possible D gene TRBD1, 6 bases. Germline CDR1 LNHDA, CDR2 SQIVND (reference sequence). The CDR3 runs 13 residues. V dropped 10 bases and J dropped 7 bases, with 16 bases sitting between them. The chain's CDR3 is CATEQGGGEKLFF. Written as DNA, the CDR3 is TGTGCCACCGAACAGGGCGGTGGTGAAAAACTGTTTTTT.

The chain joins TRBV6-5 to TRBJ2-7, with TRBD2 matching over 7 bases. V lost 0 bases, J lost 2 bases, and 4 bases stayed unmatched. Looked up from germline, CDR1 is MNHEY and CDR2 is SVGAGI. The CDR3 contains 15 residues. DNA of the CDR3: TGTGCCAGCAGTTACTCGACTAGCCCCACCTACGAGCAGTACTTC. This sequence encodes CASSYSTSPTYEQYF.

The chain employs TRBV6-2 or TRBV6-3 and TRBJ1-2; D may be TRBD1 (5 bases). V lost 1 base and J lost 1, with 10 bases in between. CDR1 MNHEY and CDR2 SVGEGT come from the germline V gene. CDR3 length: 15 residues. CDR3 loop: CASSYWGTSNYGYTF. The CDR3 DNA sequence: TGTGCCAGCAGTTACTGGGGCACCAGTAACTATGGCTACACCTTC.

The chain couples TRBV6-5 to TRBJ1-1; D is unresolved. With 4 bases removed from V and 10 bases from J, the gap between germline ends came to 16 bases. The germline V gene has CDR1 MNHEY and CDR2 SVGAGI. This CDR3 has 13 amino acids. CDR3 protein: CASSSPTTPGAFF. The CDR3 nucleotides read TGTGCCAGCAGTTCCCCGACTACCCCGGGAGCTTTCTTT.

This chain links TRBV28 with TRBJ2-1, with TRBD2 identical over 10 bases. V was clipped by 4 bases and J by 7 bases; unmatched bases: 7. The CDR3 extends over 15 amino acids. In germline, CDR1 is MDHEN, CDR2 SYDVKM. The CDR3 DNA reads TGTGCCAGCAGTTCGGGGGCTAGCGGGGGTAATGAGCAGTTCTTC. It yields the protein CASSSGASGGNEQFF.

This CDR3 is CASSQAGAGRKLFF. In nucleotides, the CDR3 is TGCGCCAGCAGCCAGGCCGGCGCGGGGAGAAAACTGTTTTTT. The J gene is TRBJ1-4, the V gene TRBV4-3; no reliable D call. The CDR3 is 14 residues long. Germline V gives CDR1 LGHNA, CDR2 YSLEER. Trimming took 3 bases from V and 10 from J, leaving 15 bases between them.

Here the CDR3 reads CASSQTKGIKNTEAFF. DNA for the CDR3: TGTGCCAGCAGTCAGACTAAAGGCATCAAGAACACTGAAGCTTTCTTT. J is TRBJ1-1 and V is TRBV3-1 (or the pseudogene TRBV3-2); D not certain. From germline, CDR1 is LGHDT and CDR2 YNNKEL (reference sequence). The CDR3 consists of 16 residues. V gave up 6 bases and J gave up 1 base, with 18 bases separating them.

The DNA of the CDR3 is TGTGCCAGCAGCTCGTCGCGGAGCGGGAGCTACGAGCAGTACTTC. Its translation: CASSSSRSGSYEQYF. The chain couples TRBV5-6 to TRBJ2-7; 8 bases agree with TRBD2. Unmatched junction bases numbered 8, after V lost 3 bases and J lost 3 bases. Germline V gene data show CDR1 as SGHDT and CDR2 as YYEEEE. The CDR3 runs to 15 residues.

V is TRBV9 and J is TRBJ1-1, with D tentatively TRBD1 (5 bases). The CDR3 runs 15 residues. Trimming stripped 4 bases from V and 13 bases from J, with 26 bases between. Per the germline V gene, CDR1 is SGDLS and CDR2 is YYNGEE. The CDR3 DNA reads as TGTGCCAGCAGCTCGTACGCAGAAGGGGCAGGTCGGGTTTTCTTT. Amino acid sequence: CASSSYAEGAGRVFF. The full variable domain, with the rest looked up from reference TRBV9 and TRBJ1-1, is DSGVTQTPKHLITATGQRVTLRCSPRSGDLSVYWYQQSLDQGLQFLIQYYNGEERAKGNILERFSAQQFPDLHSELNLSSLELGDSALYFCASSSYAEGAGRVFFGQGTRLTVV.

This CDR3 reads CARFHCNQPQHF. In nucleotides, the CDR3 is TGTGCCAGATTTCACTGCAATCAGCCCCAGCATTTT. V and J are TRBV7-3 and TRBJ1-5; D gene unclear. There are 12 residues in the CDR3. The V gene lost 9 bases and the J gene lost 2 bases, with 8 bases spanning the gap. Germline assignment: CDR1 SGHTA and CDR2 FQGTGA.

The chain joins TRBV6-4 to TRBJ2-3; no clear D. CDR1 and CDR2 from the germline V gene are MRHNA and SNTAGT. The CDR3 runs to 15 residues. V was cut by 0 bases and J by 2 bases, with 9 bases left in between. The DNA for the CDR3 is TGTGCCAGCAGTGACTCGGCGGAGTCCACAGATACGCAGTATTTT. It codes for CASSDSAESTDTQYF.

The chain uses TRBV19 and TRBJ2-7; D unclear. Trimming left V 9 bases short and J 2 bases short, with 17 bases between. The CDR3 runs 14 residues. From germline, CDR1 is LNHDA and CDR2 SQIVND (reference sequence). The CDR3 loop reads CASSGSRGPYEQYF. The CDR3 DNA reads as TGTGCCAGCAGTGGCAGTAGAGGCCCCTACGAGCAGTACTTC.

V is TRBV28 and J is TRBJ2-3; 9 nucleotides match TRBD2. This CDR3 contains 16 residues. Per the germline V gene, CDR1 is MDHEN and CDR2 is SYDVKM. With V trimmed by 2 bases and J by 0 bases, 3 bases remained unmatched. CDR3: CASSLGTSSSTDTQYF. The CDR3 DNA follows: TGTGCCAGCAGTTTAGGGACTAGCAGTAGCACAGATACGCAGTATTTT.

This clone came up once. This rearrangement joins TRBV12-3 or TRBV12-4 to TRBJ2-3; D ambiguous. Deletions cut 4 bases from V and 0 bases from J, with 2 bases between. The CDR3 has 12 residues. In nucleotides, the CDR3 is TGTGCCAGCAGTTCTAGCACAGATACGCAGTATTTT. Its protein product is CASSSSTDTQYF.

V gene TRBV6-1 combines with J gene TRBJ1-5; 12 bases match TRBD1. Trimming cost V 4 bases and J 7 bases; bases outside gene matches: 8. The CDR3 runs 16 residues. Per the germline V gene, CDR1 is MNHNS and CDR2 is SASEGT. CDR3 bases: TGTGCCAGCAGTGTCACCGGGACAGGGGGCAGGCAGCCCCAGCATTTT. Protein: CASSVTGTGGRQPQHF.

The chain combines TRBV7-8 with TRBJ2-7; 13 positions agree with TRBD2. V shed 0 bases and J 6 bases; nucleotides not matched to a gene: 20. Looked up from germline, CDR1 is SGHVS and CDR2 is FQNEAQ. This CDR3 region has 21 residues. DNA of the CDR3: TGTGCCAGCAGCTTAGCGATTAAAGGACTAGCGGGAGTAATGGCCTTCTCCGAGCAGTACTTC. It yields the protein CASSLAIKGLAGVMAFSEQYF.

V gene TRBV11-2 combines with J gene TRBJ2-3; D unresolved. V dropped 2 bases and J dropped 5 bases, with 5 bases sitting between them. Per germline, CDR1 SGHAT and CDR2 FQNNGV. The CDR3 runs 12 residues. As DNA, the CDR3 is TGTGCCAGCAGCTTAACCGGAGATACGCAGTATTTT. Encoded protein: CASSLTGDTQYF.

The genes are TRBV28 and TRBJ1-5; D ambiguous. The CDR3 covers 16 residues. The V end lost 5 bases, the J end lost 4 bases, and 18 bases lay between the germline ends. Germline V CDR1 and CDR2: MDHEN, SYDVKM. CDR3 loop: CASSPSRGVTNQPQHF. CDR3 sequence (DNA): TGTGCCAGCAGTCCTAGCCGCGGAGTGACGAATCAGCCCCAGCATTTT.